The entry below describes one T cell receptor beta chain. This clonotype is labeled large (0.1 to 1%). Its antigen has not been determined. No much larger clonotype is one base removed from it; base qualities were not supplied. This specimen comes from a study of spatial heterogeneity in lung cancer (dated by TCRdb to 2018 to 2020). Study-level background: Beta-chain transcripts were consistently detected in greater numbers than alpha-chain transcripts, which likely reflected higher beta-chain transcript abundance. In tumor regions, TCR transcript counts showed a strong correlation with a T cell transcriptional module score from matched bulk RNA-seq. In the raw uncorrected reads, each unique combination of TCR and UMI appeared more than ten times on average. TCR alpha and beta repertoires were quantitatively compared across multiple tumor regions, matched nontumor lung and blood in non-small cell lung cancer. The study linked features of the TCR repertoire to counts of nonsynonymous mutations, which were determined by whole-exome sequencing of tumor tissue. At surgery, both alpha and beta chains were TCR-sequenced in under 250 tumor regions, fewer than 85 matched nontumor lung samples and a few dozen PBMC samples. The full study reports these points: Estimated TCR-seq coverage of tumor T cells was only around 7% for alpha chains and 12% to 15% for beta chains. The tumor nonsynonymous mutation count correlated with the number of expanded alpha and beta TCRs within the tumor. Confirming at a functional level the hypothesis that regional TCRs recognize regional mutations was considered to require additional single-cell paired TCR alpha and beta sequencing. Counts of ubiquitous and regional expanded TCRs correlated with counts of ubiquitous and regional nonsynonymous mutations, respectively.

The sample's time point label is to be understood as: sample taken at primary tumor resection. The donors were about 71 patients from the lung TRACERx cohort who had early-stage, untreated non-small cell lung cancer. Whole RNA extracted from tumor and nontumor lung tissue, or from cryopreserved PBMC samples, was used for TCR sequencing without cell sorting. A patient was chosen for TCR sequencing only when enough RNA was available from at least two tumor regions. A lung pathologist reviewed the tumor and adjacent nontumor lung specimens before the specimens were selected. Library creation used 5' RACE. Sequencing relied on a NextSeq 500. The TCR library protocol attached a unique molecular identifier to each TCR cDNA molecule to allow correction of PCR and sequencing errors. Regarding the original processing steps: TCR identification, UMI-based error correction and CDR3 extraction were performed with Decombinator tools. Expanded TCRs were defined as those above a frequency of 2 per 1,000, corresponding to the top 1% of the tumor frequency distribution. Expanded tumor TCRs were classed as regional if statistically deemed absent (corrected P<0.05) from at least one tumor region, otherwise ubiquitous. Renyi diversity was calculated using the R vegan package after each repertoire was subsampled 100 times to 5,000 TCRs. CDR3 similarity networks were constructed using string-kernel similarity of amino acid triplets, with links drawn between CDR3s whose pairwise similarity was above 0.82. TCRdb handled the public reads itself, with Q25 trimming in fastp and clone calling in MiXCR, and kept productive beta chains. Rows with a matching CDR3 protein are joined into one entry that keeps the most common DNA and genes. Here the V and J calls rest on TCRdb's processing, not on the authors' analysis. Across this sample there are approximately 5,400 distinct CDR3 sequences, with about 8.4% seen only once. Approximately 30% of the sample comes from the top ten.

V is pruned by 7 bases and J by 2 bases, leaving 6 bases of the junction without a gene match. CDR1 SQVTM and CDR2 ANQGSEA were looked up in the germline V gene. The CDR3 goes from the cysteine to the phenylalanine over 13 residues. Of all the DNA, just the CDR3 is kept, 39 bases in frame from base 1. This clonotype was obtained from a female donor with early-stage non-small cell lung cancer. Material: lung tumor tissue, obtained at surgery. The chain couples TRBV29-1 to TRBJ2-3; a stretch of 7 junction bases matches TRBD1. The CDR3 amino acid sequence is: CSAPTGFTDTQYF. The DNA sequence follows: TGCAGCGCCCCGACAGGGTTCACAGATACGCAGTATTTT.